This TCR beta chain was retrieved from a study of shared clonotypes between healthy human individuals. This CDR3 is built from 15 residues. V was pared by 2 bases and J by 0 bases, with 11 bases between. In germline, CDR1 is SGHVS, CDR2 FQNEAQ. Only in-frame clones appear in the TCRdb table, and some are missing; sequencing was by immunoSEQ multiplex PCR. The sample holds about 680,000 clones, 72% seen once. The clonotype was recovered from a young woman in good health. Sequenced: memory CD4+ T cells sorted from blood. As for subset: CD45RA-negative fraction. The chain joins TRBV7-8 to TRBJ2-7, with D possibly being TRBD1 or TRBD2 (5 bases each). This chain's CDR3 is CASSLRGVISYEQYF. The CDR3 DNA is TGTGCCAGCAGCTTAAGGGGAGTAATCTCCTACGAGCAGTACTTC.